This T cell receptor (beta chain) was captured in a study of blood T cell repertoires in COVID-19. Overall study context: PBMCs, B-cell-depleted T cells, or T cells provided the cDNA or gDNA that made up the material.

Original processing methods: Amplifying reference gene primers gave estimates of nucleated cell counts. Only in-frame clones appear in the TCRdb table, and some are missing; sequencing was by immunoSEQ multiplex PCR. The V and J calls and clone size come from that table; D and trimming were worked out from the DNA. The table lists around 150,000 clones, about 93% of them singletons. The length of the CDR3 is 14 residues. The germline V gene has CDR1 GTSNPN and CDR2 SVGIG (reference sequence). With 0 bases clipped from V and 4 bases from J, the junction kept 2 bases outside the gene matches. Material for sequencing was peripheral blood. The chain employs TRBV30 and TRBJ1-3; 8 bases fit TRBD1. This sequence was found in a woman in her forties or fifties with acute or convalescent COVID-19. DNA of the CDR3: TGTGCCTGGAGTGTGACAGGGGCGGGAAACACCATATATTTT. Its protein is CAWSVTGAGNTIYF.